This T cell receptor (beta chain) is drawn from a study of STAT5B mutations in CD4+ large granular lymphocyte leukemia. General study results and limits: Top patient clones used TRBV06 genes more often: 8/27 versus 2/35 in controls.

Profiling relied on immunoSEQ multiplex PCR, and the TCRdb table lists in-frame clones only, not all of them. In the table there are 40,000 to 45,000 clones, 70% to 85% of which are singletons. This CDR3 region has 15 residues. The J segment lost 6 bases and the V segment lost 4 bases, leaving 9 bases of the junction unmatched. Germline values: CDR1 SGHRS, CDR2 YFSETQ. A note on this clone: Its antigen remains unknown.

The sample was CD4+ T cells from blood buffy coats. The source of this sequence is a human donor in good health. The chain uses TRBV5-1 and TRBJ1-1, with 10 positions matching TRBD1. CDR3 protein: CASSGTTGGYPEAFF. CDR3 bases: TGCGCCAGCAGCGGGACGACAGGGGGCTATCCTGAAGCTTTCTTT.